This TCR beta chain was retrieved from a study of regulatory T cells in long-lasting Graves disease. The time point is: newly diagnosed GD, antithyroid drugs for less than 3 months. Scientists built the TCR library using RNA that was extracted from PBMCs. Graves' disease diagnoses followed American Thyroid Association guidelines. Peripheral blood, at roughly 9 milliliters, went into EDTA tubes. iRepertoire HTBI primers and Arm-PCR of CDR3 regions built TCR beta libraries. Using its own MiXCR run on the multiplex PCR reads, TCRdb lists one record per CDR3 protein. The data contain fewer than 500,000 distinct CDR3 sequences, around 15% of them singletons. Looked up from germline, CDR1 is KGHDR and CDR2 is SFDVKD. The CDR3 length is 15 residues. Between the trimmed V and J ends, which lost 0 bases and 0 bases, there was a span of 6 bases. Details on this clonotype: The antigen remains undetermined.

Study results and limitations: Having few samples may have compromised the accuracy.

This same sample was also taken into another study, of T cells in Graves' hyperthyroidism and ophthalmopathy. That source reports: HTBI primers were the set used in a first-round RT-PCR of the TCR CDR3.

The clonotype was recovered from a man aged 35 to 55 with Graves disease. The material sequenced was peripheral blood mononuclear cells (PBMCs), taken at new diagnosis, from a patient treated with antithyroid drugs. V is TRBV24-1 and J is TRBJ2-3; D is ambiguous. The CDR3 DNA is TGTGCCACCAGTGATTTGACGGCAAGCACAGATACGCAGTATTTT. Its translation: CATSDLTASTDTQYF.